This entry features one T cell receptor (beta chain) sequence. CDR1 and CDR2 (germline): KGHDR, SFDVKD. The CDR3 contains 14 residues. The V end was cut by 8 bases, the J end by 3 bases, with 14 bases between. TCRdb recomputed calls from the RT-PCR reads with MiXCR, one row per CDR3 protein. Here the sample spans more than 550,000 distinct CDR3 sequences, approximately 15% being singletons. This clonotype originated in a female donor in good health, serving as a healthy control. Sample: memory CD4+ T cells from blood. The chain recombines TRBV24-1 with TRBJ2-3, with D unclear. The CDR3 sequence: CATIDSSRTDTQYF. In nucleotides, the CDR3 is TGTGCCACCATCGACTCCTCCCGGACAGATACGCAGTATTTT.